Listed below are T cell receptor beta chains from one sample, sequenced in a study of T cells after yellow fever vaccination. TCRdb redid the calling of the 5' RACE reads with MiXCR, one entry per CDR3 protein. The repertoire holds almost 600,000 distinct CDR3 sequences, about 13% seen once, with about 14% in the top ten. The sequencing here drew on PBMCs, taken on the day of the yellow fever booster vaccination. The source is a man aged 25-45 years who received the YFV17D yellow fever vaccine. Each CDR3 is given with its conserved first and last residue. D genes are given only for firm matches. The listing skips clone size in some rows; elsewhere it reads once, few, many or a size class.

>-|TRBJ2-3|TRBV20-1|few
CSASVGTSTDTQYF
TGCAGTGCTAGTGTGGGGACTAGCACAGATACGCAGTATTTT
>TRBD2|TRBJ2-1|TRBV5-1|-
CASRLAEGNEQFF
TGCGCCAGCAGGCTAGCGGAGGGGAATGAGCAGTTCTTC
>TRBD2|TRBJ2-3|TRBV12-3/TRBV12-4|once
CASCLGMTSGRARDTQYF
TGTGCCAGCTGTCTGGGGATGACTAGCGGGAGGGCGCGGGATACGCAGTATTTT
>TRBD2|TRBJ2-2|TRBV6-5|-
CASSWEGTSVSGELFF
TGTGCCAGCAGTTGGGAGGGGACTAGCGTATCGGGGGAGCTGTTTTTT
>-|TRBJ2-5|TRBV18|few
CASSLNLDSHQETQYF
TGTGCCAGCTCACTCAATTTGGACAGCCACCAAGAGACCCAGTACTTC
>-|TRBJ2-7|TRBV14|few
CASSQNNRGYEQYF
TGTGCCAGCAGCCAAAACAATCGAGGCTACGAGCAGTACTTC
>TRBD2|TRBJ2-1|TRBV11-3|few
CASSLVGGGAQFF
TGTGCCAGCAGCTTAGTCGGGGGGGGTGCGCAGTTCTTC
>-|TRBJ1-5|TRBV19|once
CASSPGQKQGPSSNQPQHF
TGTGCCAGTAGTCCAGGACAGAAACAAGGTCCCTCCTCAAATCAGCCCCAGCATTTT
>-|TRBJ2-1|TRBV5-3|-
CARSETGTYNEQFF
TGTGCCAGAAGCGAAACCGGGACCTACAATGAGCAGTTCTTC
>TRBD2|TRBJ2-7|TRBV7-8|few
CASSLAVTSAGSRHEQYF
TGTGCCAGCAGCTTAGCGGTAACTAGCGCGGGTAGTAGGCACGAGCAGTACTTC
>-|TRBJ2-3|TRBV11-2|-
CASSSPGARTDTQYF
TGTGCCAGCAGCTCCCCGGGCGCCCGCACAGATACGCAGTATTTT
>TRBD2|TRBJ2-5|TRBV5-1|few
CASSSPLAETRLETQYF
TGCGCCAGCAGCTCTCCACTAGCGGAGACCCGACTGGAGACCCAGTACTTC
>-|TRBJ2-1|TRBV6-1|-
CASSLRDPSYNEQFF
TGTGCCAGCAGCCTCCGGGACCCCTCCTACAATGAGCAGTTCTTC
>-|TRBJ1-5|TRBV10-3|many
CAISESIGIRNQPQHF
TGTGCCATCAGTGAGTCTATCGGGATTCGAAATCAGCCCCAGCATTTT
>TRBD2|TRBJ2-5|TRBV25-1|few
CASGVSSGRETQYF
TGTGCCAGTGGGGTATCTAGCGGGAGGGAGACCCAGTACTTC
>-|TRBJ1-1|TRBV5-6|few
CASSLNPTVSTEAFF
TGTGCCAGCAGCTTGAACCCGACAGTCAGCACTGAAGCTTTCTTT
>-|TRBJ1-5|TRBV20-1|few
CSAYRVSPNQPQHF
TGCAGTGCTTACAGGGTTTCCCCCAATCAGCCCCAGCATTTT
>-|TRBJ2-3|TRBV4-3|-
CASARRSTDTQYF
TGCGCCAGCGCAAGAAGGAGCACAGATACGCAGTATTTT
>-|TRBJ2-6|TRBV7-9|few
CASRPPILSGANVLTF
TGTGCCAGCAGACCACCAATTTTGTCTGGGGCCAACGTCCTGACTTTC
>-|TRBJ2-7|TRBV15|few
CATSRVQAVSYEQYF
TGTGCCACCAGCAGAGTGCAGGCGGTATCATACGAGCAGTACTTC
>-|TRBJ2-3|TRBV9|few
CASSVGAAPGTDTQYF
TGTGCCAGCAGCGTAGGAGCGGCTCCCGGGACAGATACGCAGTATTTT
>-|TRBJ2-7|TRBV6-2/TRBV6-3|few
CASLRSGLPYEQYF
TGTGCCAGCTTAAGATCGGGACTTCCCTACGAGCAGTACTTC
>-|TRBJ1-5|TRBV5-1|-
CAPHQAQHF
TGCGCCCCGCACCAGGCCCAGCATTTT
>TRBD1|TRBJ1-5|TRBV20-1|-
CSAVDRGLQPQHF
TGCAGTGCTGTGGACAGGGGGCTTCAGCCCCAGCATTTT
>-|TRBJ2-3|TRBV24-1|-
CATSDPTGTPTSTDTQYF
TGTGCCACCAGTGATCCGACCGGGACTCCTACTAGCACAGATACGCAGTATTTT
>-|TRBJ1-4|TRBV7-8|-
CASRQGQFNEKLFF
TGTGCCAGCAGGCAAGGACAGTTTAATGAAAAACTGTTTTTT
>TRBD2|TRBJ2-3|TRBV6-5|-
CASSYWGGMEDTQYF
TGTGCCAGCAGTTACTGGGGGGGAATGGAAGATACGCAGTATTTT
>-|TRBJ2-7|TRBV7-8|-
CASSLDGPTPYEQYF
TGTGCCAGCAGCTTAGACGGTCCAACGCCCTACGAGCAGTACTTC
>TRBD2|TRBJ2-1|TRBV24-1|-
CATSPGLAGVGSFIEQFF
TGTGCCACCAGCCCTGGACTAGCGGGAGTAGGTAGTTTCATTGAGCAGTTCTTC
>-|TRBJ1-5|TRBV28|-
CASSKGPSNQPQHF
TGTGCCAGCAGTAAGGGGCCAAGCAATCAGCCCCAGCATTTT
>-|TRBJ2-1|TRBV7-3|few
CASSSPGLDEQFF
TGTGCCAGCAGCTCCCCCGGATTGGATGAGCAGTTCTTC
>-|TRBJ1-5|TRBV20-1|-
CSAGTGSWPQHF
TGCAGTGCTGGAACCGGGAGCTGGCCCCAGCATTTT
>TRBD2|TRBJ2-1|TRBV4-3|many
CASSQETTSGGFSEQFF
TGCGCCAGCAGCCAAGAAACGACTAGCGGGGGGTTTTCTGAGCAGTTCTTC
>-|TRBJ2-2|TRBV29-1|-
CSAEERSNYGGELFF
TGCAGCGCTGAGGAGCGGAGTAACTACGGGGGGGAGCTGTTTTTT
>-|TRBJ2-5|TRBV10-2|-
CASMKRTQETQYF
TGCGCCAGCATGAAGCGGACCCAAGAGACCCAGTACTTC
>TRBD1|TRBJ1-1|TRBV18|-
CASSAWTGTNTEAFF
TGTGCCAGCTCAGCTTGGACAGGGACGAACACTGAAGCTTTCTTT
>TRBD1|TRBJ2-5|TRBV11-2|few
CASSQTGTGGWRSETQYF
TGTGCCAGCAGCCAAACCGGGACAGGGGGGTGGAGATCAGAGACCCAGTACTTC
>TRBD2|TRBJ2-7|TRBV15|-
CATSRGLAVSEQYF
TGTGCCACCAGCAGGGGACTAGCGGTATCCGAGCAGTACTTC
>-|TRBJ2-1|TRBV5-1|few
CASSKTGLSYNEQFF
TGCGCCAGCAGCAAAACGGGACTCTCCTACAATGAGCAGTTCTTC
>TRBD1|TRBJ1-6|TRBV6-5|-
CASSYMTGSNSPLHF
TGTGCCAGCAGTTACATGACAGGGTCCAATTCACCCCTCCACTTT
>TRBD1|TRBJ2-5|TRBV10-3|-
CAIRLDRIQETQYF
TGTGCCATCAGGCTGGACAGGATTCAAGAGACCCAGTACTTC
>TRBD1|TRBJ2-7|TRBV5-5|few
CASSLASPGGSHEQYF
TGTGCCAGCAGCTTGGCCAGCCCAGGGGGCAGTCACGAGCAGTACTTC
>TRBD2|TRBJ2-2|TRBV9|few
CASSARESGTGELFF
TGTGCCAGCAGCGCGCGGGAGTCGGGAACCGGGGAGCTGTTTTTT
>-|TRBJ2-4|TRBV5-1|few
CASSLDGKNIQYF
TGCGCCAGCAGCTTGGATGGCAAAAACATTCAGTACTTC
>-|TRBJ1-2|TRBV6-5|-
CASSYSPWGSPPSYGYTF
TGTGCCAGCAGTTACTCGCCTTGGGGGAGCCCGCCGAGCTATGGCTACACCTTC